The next 31 T cell receptor beta chains were all read from a single sample in a study of T cell changes during pregnancy in multiple sclerosis. Clones were sequenced by immunoSEQ multiplex PCR, and TCRdb holds only the in-frame ones, with some missing. The sample yields tens of thousands of clones, around 94% seen once. The source material was peripheral blood, sampled in the third trimester of pregnancy. These TCRs come from a female donor with multiple sclerosis, enrolled in a pregnancy study.

The chain employs TRBV18 and TRBJ2-2; 9 positions agree with TRBD2. The CDR3 totals 15 residues. The V and J ends lost 1 base and 3 bases, in that order; junction bases with no gene match: 0. CDR1 is KGHSH and CDR2 is LQKENI in the germline V gene. The DNA of the CDR3 is TGTGCCAGCTCACCACTAGCGGGAGACACCGGGGAGCTGTTTTTT. Translating gives CASSPLAGDTGELFF.

The chain is built from TRBV7-3 and TRBJ2-3; TRBD2 aligns across 13 bases. The CDR3 runs to 22 residues. V lost 1 base to trimming and J lost 1 base; unmatched junction nucleotides: 17. Germline lookup yields CDR1 SGHTA and CDR2 FQGTGA. The CDR3: CASSLNLGWTSGRLTGTDTQYF. The CDR3 bases are TGTGCCAGCAGCTTAAATTTGGGGTGGACTAGCGGGAGACTCACGGGCACAGATACGCAGTATTTT. Supplemented by reference TRBV7-3 and TRBJ2-3, the full variable domain reads GAGVSQTPSNKVTEKGKYVELRCDPISGHTALYWYRQSLGQGPEFLIYFQGTGAADDSGLPNDRFFAVRPEGSVSTLKIQRTERGDSAVYLCASSLNLGWTSGRLTGTDTQYFGPGTRLTVL.

In regard to this clone: The germline gene is not matched at one end of the junction; a read error may be the cause. The chain recombines TRBV7-9 with TRBJ1-2, with D tentatively TRBD1 (5 bases). This CDR3 comprises 12 residues. From germline, CDR1 is SEHNR and CDR2 FQNEAQ (reference sequence). This CDR3 is CASSLPRRGVLF. The CDR3 nucleotides are TGTGCCAGCAGCTTACCTCGAAGGGGCGTACTATTC.

The chain uses TRBV27 and TRBJ1-1, with 10 nucleotides matching TRBD1. The CDR3 has 18 amino acids. J was trimmed by 4 bases and V by 6 bases; bases with no gene match: 17. Germline CDR1 reads MNHEY; CDR2 reads SMNVEV (reference sequence). The CDR3 loop reads CASSHTPGTGVLGTEAFF. For the CDR3, the DNA is TGTGCCAGCAGCCACACCCCCGGGACAGGGGTCTTGGGCACTGAAGCTTTCTTT.

V usage is TRBV28 and J usage is TRBJ2-3, with 11 nucleotides matching TRBD1. Unmatched junction bases numbered 13, after V lost 7 bases and J lost 1 base. Germline lookup yields CDR1 MDHEN and CDR2 SYDVKM. The CDR3 extends over 18 amino acids. CDR3 protein: CASTRAGQGVRGTDTQYF. CDR3 DNA: TGTGCCAGCACGAGGGCGGGACAGGGGGTCCGAGGCACAGATACGCAGTATTTT.

CDR3 protein: CASSPWDSSYNEQFF. Written as DNA, the CDR3 is TGTGCCAGTAGTCCCTGGGACTCCTCCTACAATGAGCAGTTCTTC. The chain combines TRBV19 with TRBJ2-1; a possible D gene is TRBD2 (6 bases). Per germline, CDR1 LNHDA and CDR2 SQIVND (reference sequence). The V gene lost 5 bases and the J gene lost 0 bases, with 11 bases spanning the gap. This CDR3 has 15 residues.

The chain combines TRBV28 with TRBJ1-4; 11 bases fit TRBD1. Germline CDR1 MDHEN, CDR2 SYDVKM. The CDR3 covers 14 residues. This CDR3 is CASLGQGAGEKLFF. As DNA, the CDR3 is TGTGCGAGCCTTGGACAGGGGGCAGGTGAAAAACTGTTTTTT.

This chain joins TRBV7-9 and TRBJ1-2; possible D gene TRBD1, 6 bases. Between the trimmed V and J ends, which lost 1 base and 4 bases, there was a span of 10 bases. Germline CDR1 and CDR2: SEHNR and FQNEAQ (reference sequence). CDR3 size: 14 residues. CDR3 amino acids: CASSLVPDSYGYTF. CDR3 sequence (DNA): TGTGCCAGCAGCTTAGTGCCGGACAGCTATGGCTACACCTTC.

The chain recombines TRBV11-2 with TRBJ2-1; 7 bases are shared with TRBD2. V lost 6 bases, J lost 2 bases, and 10 bases stayed unmatched. Germline loops: CDR1 SGHAT, CDR2 FQNNGV. The length of the CDR3 is 16 residues. The DNA of the CDR3 is TGTGCCAGCAGGCGCTCTAGCGGACCGACCTACAATGAGCAGTTCTTC. Translated, it gives CASRRSSGPTYNEQFF. Full variable domain (remainder filled in from reference TRBV11-2 and TRBJ2-1): EAGVAQSPRYKIIEKRQSVAFWCNPISGHATLYWYQQILGQGPKLLIQFQNNGVVDDSQLPKDRFSAERLKGVDSTLKIQPAKLEDSAVYLCASRRSSGPTYNEQFFGPGTRLTVL.

This clone was observed a handful of times. The chain recombines TRBV9 with TRBJ1-2, with 8 bases identical to TRBD1. With V trimmed by 6 bases and J by 4 bases, 5 bases remained unmatched. Per germline, CDR1 SGDLS and CDR2 YYNGEE. The CDR3 is 13 residues long. This CDR3 reads CASTRGPVYGYTF. Written as DNA, the CDR3 is TGTGCCAGCACCAGGGGGCCTGTCTATGGCTACACCTTC.

The gene calls are TRBV5-1 and TRBJ2-1; tentative D call: TRBD2 (5 bases). CDR3 length: 13 amino acids. CDR1 is SGHRS and CDR2 is YFSETQ in the germline V gene. V was cut by 0 bases and J by 7 bases, with 8 bases left in between. CDR3 sequence: CASSLVLGNEQFF. DNA of the CDR3: TGCGCCAGCAGCTTGGTACTAGGGAATGAGCAGTTCTTC. The variable domain in full, completed from reference TRBV5-1 and TRBJ2-1, reads KAGVTQTPRYLIKTRGQQVTLSCSPISGHRSVSWYQQTPGQGLQFLFEYFSETQRNKGNFPGRFSGRQFSNSRSEMNVSTLELGDSALYLCASSLVLGNEQFFGPGTRLTVL.

This clone appeared once. The chain has TRBV5-1 and TRBJ2-3; 9 bases are shared with TRBD2. V gave up 7 bases and J gave up 2 bases; unmatched junction bases: 8. The germline V gene has CDR1 SGHRS and CDR2 YFSETQ. The length of the CDR3 is 15 residues. The CDR3, as DNA: TGCGCCAGCTTTCTCGGGACTAGCCTCACAGATACGCAGTATTTT. Amino acids: CASFLGTSLTDTQYF.

J is TRBJ1-2 and V is TRBV7-2; D uncertain. This CDR3 spans 14 amino acids. V was trimmed by 3 bases and J by 4 bases, leaving 12 bases between them. CDR1 is SGHTA, CDR2 FQGNSA, per germline. As DNA, the CDR3 is TGTGCCAGCAGCTTGTTAGACTTCATCTATGGCTACACCTTC. This gives the protein CASSLLDFIYGYTF.

This chain connects TRBV5-1 to TRBJ1-4, with D possibly matching TRBD1 (5 bases). In germline, CDR1 is SGHRS, CDR2 YFSETQ. Trimming shortened V by 1 base and J by 6 bases, and 7 bases separated the two germline ends. This CDR3 is built from 13 residues. The CDR3 spells CASSLKGDEKLFF. The DNA of the CDR3 is TGCGCCAGCAGCTTGAAAGGGGATGAAAAACTGTTTTTT. Full variable domain (rest looked up from reference TRBV5-1 and TRBJ1-4): KAGVTQTPRYLIKTRGQQVTLSCSPISGHRSVSWYQQTPGQGLQFLFEYFSETQRNKGNFPGRFSGRQFSNSRSEMNVSTLELGDSALYLCASSLKGDEKLFFGSGTQLSVL.

The rearrangement uses TRBV6-1 and TRBJ2-2; 7 nucleotides match TRBD2. This CDR3 is built from 18 residues. Germline CDR1 reads MNHNS; CDR2 reads SASEGT. With V trimmed by 3 bases and J by 0 bases, 10 bases remained unmatched. In DNA form, the CDR3 reads TGTGCCAGCAGTGAGGTCGACATGGCGGGGGCGAACACCGGGGAGCTGTTTTTT. Translated, it gives CASSEVDMAGANTGELFF.

In this sample, this clone turned up once. This chain connects TRBV9 to TRBJ1-1, with 12 bases matching TRBD1. The J segment lost 4 bases and the V segment lost 2 bases, leaving 9 bases of the junction unmatched. This CDR3 spans 17 amino acids. Germline V gene sequence: CDR1 SGDLS, CDR2 YYNGEE. The CDR3 here is CASSVDGTGGLVTEAFF. CDR3 nucleotide sequence: TGTGCCAGCAGCGTCGACGGGACAGGGGGCTTGGTCACTGAAGCTTTCTTT.

The chain recombines TRBV28 with TRBJ2-5; the D is unclear. V was cut by 2 bases and J by 1 base, with 8 bases left in between. Germline CDR1 is MDHEN and CDR2 is SYDVKM. CDR3 size: 14 residues. In DNA, the CDR3 is TGTGCCAGCAGTTTAATTCCAGGCCAAGAGACCCAGTACTTC. This translates into CASSLIPGQETQYF.

V gene TRBV27 combines with J gene TRBJ2-7; D is possibly TRBD1 (6 bases). Germline CDR1 MNHEY, CDR2 SMNVEV (reference sequence). V lost 3 bases to trimming and J lost 1 base, with 16 bases between them. CDR3 size: 16 residues. DNA of the CDR3: TGTGCCAGCAGTTTGACCCTCGGACAGCTTTCCTACGAGCAGTACTTC. Its translation: CASSLTLGQLSYEQYF.

The chain employs TRBV7-8 and TRBJ1-2; perhaps TRBD1 as D (6 bases). This CDR3 has 14 residues. Per germline, CDR1 SGHVS and CDR2 FQNEAQ. Trimming cost V 5 bases and J 7 bases, with 17 bases left between them. The CDR3 region is CASSTSGGGVGYTF. CDR3 sequence (DNA): TGTGCCAGCAGCACCTCTGGGGGGGGCGTTGGCTACACCTTC.

The chain has TRBV7-9 and TRBJ2-2; D might be TRBD1 (6 bases). V shed 3 bases and J shed 4 bases, with 12 bases lying between them. CDR1 SEHNR and CDR2 FQNEAQ come from the germline V gene (reference sequence). This CDR3 has 15 amino acids. The DNA of the CDR3 is TGTGCCAGCAGCTTTCACAGGGTCGGCACCGGGGAGCTGTTTTTT. The encoded protein is CASSFHRVGTGELFF.

The rearrangement uses TRBV27 and TRBJ1-2, with D unclear. Germline V gives CDR1 MNHEY, CDR2 SMNVEV (reference sequence). Deletions cut 1 base from V and 4 bases from J, with 13 bases between. This CDR3 comprises 15 residues. In DNA form, the CDR3 reads TGTGCCAGCAGTTTATTTGAGGGAAGTAGCTATGGCTACACCTTC. It yields the protein CASSLFEGSSYGYTF.

This chain connects TRBV5-4 to TRBJ1-2; a weak D match, TRBD1 (5 bases). The CDR3 totals 14 residues. Germline V gene sequence: CDR1 SGHNT, CDR2 YYREEE (reference sequence). Trimming left V 2 bases short and J 6 bases short, with 14 bases between. The CDR3 loop is CASSFLQDANGYTF. For the CDR3, the DNA is TGTGCCAGCAGCTTCTTACAGGACGCAAATGGCTACACCTTC.

The chain recombines TRBV7-3 with TRBJ2-3; 14 bases match TRBD2. Per the germline V gene, CDR1 is SGHTA and CDR2 is FQGTGA. This CDR3 spans 16 amino acids. Trimming cost V 4 bases and J 3 bases; bases outside gene matches: 3. CDR3 region: CASSSGLAGVTDTQYF. As DNA, the CDR3 is TGTGCCAGCAGCTCGGGACTAGCGGGAGTAACAGATACGCAGTATTTT.

J is TRBJ2-2 and V is TRBV7-9; 10 nucleotides align to TRBD1. The CDR3 extends over 16 amino acids. The junction had 4 bases not matched to a gene; V was cut back by 1 base and J by 5 bases. Germline V lookup: CDR1 SEHNR, CDR2 FQNEAQ (reference sequence). The CDR3 nucleotides read TGTGCCAGCAGCTTAGTTTCGGGACAGGGGACCGGGGAGCTGTTTTTT. Residues: CASSLVSGQGTGELFF.

With respect to this clone: At one boundary the junction diverges from the germline segment, which might be a read error. The V and J genes are TRBV28 and TRBJ2-3, with a tentative D call TRBD1 (6 bases). Germline assignment: CDR1 MDHEN and CDR2 SYDVKM. The CDR3 has 11 amino acids. CDR3 coding DNA: TGTGCCAGCAGTTTAGGAGCCAACAGGGATTTT. This codes for CASSLGANRDF. The full variable domain, rest sourced from reference TRBV28 and TRBJ2-3, is DVKVTQSSRYLVKRTGEKVFLECVQDMDHENMFWYRQDPGLGLRLIYFSYDVKMKEKGDIPEGYSVSREKKERFSLILESASTNQTSMYLCASSLGANRDFGPGTRLTVL.

This clone came up once. The chain carries TRBV15 and TRBJ2-3; TRBD2 might be the D (5 bases). Germline V gene data show CDR1 as LNHNV and CDR2 as YYDKDF (reference sequence). V lost 0 bases, J lost 2 bases, and 9 bases lay in between. The CDR3 runs 15 residues. The CDR3 region has the DNA TGTGCCACCAGCAGAGATTGGCTAGCCACAGATACGCAGTATTTT. Its translation: CATSRDWLATDTQYF.

CDR3 protein: CASSQQGSYEQYF. DNA for the CDR3: TGTGCCAGCAGCCAACAGGGGTCCTACGAGCAGTACTTC. The chain uses TRBV14 and TRBJ2-7, with D tentatively TRBD1 (6 bases). The CDR3 sequence is 13 residues long. V lost 2 bases and J lost 1, with 6 bases in between. Germline V lookup: CDR1 SGHDN, CDR2 FVKESK. The full variable domain, rest sourced from reference TRBV14 and TRBJ2-7, is EAGVTQFPSHSVIEKGQTVTLRCDPISGHDNLYWYRRVMGKEIKFLLHFVKESKQDESGMPNNRFLAERTGGTYSTLKVQPAELEDSGVYFCASSQQGSYEQYFGPGTRLTVT.

The CDR3 protein is CASSLSGRADYFF. DNA of the CDR3: TGTGCCAGCAGCCTTAGCGGGAGGGCGGATTATTTCTTC. The rearrangement uses TRBV7-9 and TRBJ2-1; 11 nucleotides line up with TRBD2. Looked up from germline, CDR1 is SEHNR and CDR2 is FQNEAQ (reference sequence). This CDR3 contains 13 residues. V shed 5 bases, J shed 16 bases, and the junction held 10 bases outside the gene matches.

The chain couples TRBV6-1 to TRBJ1-2, with TRBD1 matching over 12 bases. There are 15 residues in the CDR3. Germline V CDR1 and CDR2: MNHNS, SASEGT. V was clipped by 8 bases and J by 5 bases; unmatched bases: 9. DNA for the CDR3: TGTGCCAGCCGGGACAGGGGGCGAAAAGGGTATGGCTACACCTTC. As protein: CASRDRGRKGYGYTF.

The CDR3 reads CATGTNQPQHF. DNA for the CDR3: TGTGCTACAGGGACCAATCAGCCCCAGCATTTT. V usage is TRBV28 and J usage is TRBJ1-5, with a tentative D call TRBD1 (6 bases). The germline gives CDR1 MDHEN, CDR2 SYDVKM. The CDR3 sequence is 11 residues long.

The rearrangement links TRBV7-9 to TRBJ1-1, with D perhaps matching TRBD1 (6 bases). V gave up 1 base and J gave up 5 bases, with 11 bases separating them. Germline V gives CDR1 SEHNR, CDR2 FQNEAQ (reference sequence). The CDR3 contains 14 residues. The CDR3 spells CASSLVRGRTEAFF. The CDR3 coding sequence is TGTGCCAGCAGCTTAGTCAGGGGTCGGACTGAAGCTTTCTTT. The full variable domain, completed using reference TRBV7-9 and TRBJ1-1, is DTGVSQNPRHKITKRGQNVTFRCDPISEHNRLYWYRQTLGQGPEFLTYFQNEAQLEKSRLLSDRFSAERPKGSFSTLEIQRTEQGDSAMYLCASSLVRGRTEAFFGQGTRLTVV.